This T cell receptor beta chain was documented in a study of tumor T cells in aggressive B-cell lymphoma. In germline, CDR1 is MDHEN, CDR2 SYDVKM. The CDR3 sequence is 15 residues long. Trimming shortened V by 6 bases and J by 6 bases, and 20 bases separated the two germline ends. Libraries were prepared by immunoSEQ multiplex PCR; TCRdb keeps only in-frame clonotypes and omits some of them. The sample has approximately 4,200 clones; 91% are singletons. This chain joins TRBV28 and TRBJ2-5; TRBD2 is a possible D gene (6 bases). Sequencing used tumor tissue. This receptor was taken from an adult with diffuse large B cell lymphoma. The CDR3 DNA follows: TGTGCCAGCAGCTCCTTCTCGGGAGCTGGGAAGACCCAGTACTTC. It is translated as CASSSFSGAGKTQYF.